The clone carrying this TCR beta chain appeared a few times. Antigen: not known. This entry comes from a study of shared clonotypes between healthy human individuals. Study-level findings and limits: The study drew on few donors, limiting represented genetic and exposure-history diversity.

In germline, CDR1 is LNHDA, CDR2 SQIVND (reference sequence). V lost 5 bases to trimming and J lost 4 bases, with 9 bases between them. This CDR3 contains 13 residues. The assay was immunoSEQ multiplex PCR, and TCRdb's table has in-frame clones only and misses some. The data contain fewer than 850,000 clones, less than 95% of them seen just once; the ten biggest clones take up about 33%. The TCR originated in a man between 18 and 29 years old in good health. Some clones in this sample may be carry-over from other donors' samples. The rearrangement links TRBV19 to TRBJ1-3; D gene unclear. Material for sequencing was memory CD8+ T cells from PBMCs. Stated subset: CD45RO+ cells pooled with CCR7-negative TemRA cells. The CDR3 is CASSPRIGNTIYF. DNA for the CDR3: TGTGCCAGTAGTCCTCGGATCGGAAACACCATATATTTT.